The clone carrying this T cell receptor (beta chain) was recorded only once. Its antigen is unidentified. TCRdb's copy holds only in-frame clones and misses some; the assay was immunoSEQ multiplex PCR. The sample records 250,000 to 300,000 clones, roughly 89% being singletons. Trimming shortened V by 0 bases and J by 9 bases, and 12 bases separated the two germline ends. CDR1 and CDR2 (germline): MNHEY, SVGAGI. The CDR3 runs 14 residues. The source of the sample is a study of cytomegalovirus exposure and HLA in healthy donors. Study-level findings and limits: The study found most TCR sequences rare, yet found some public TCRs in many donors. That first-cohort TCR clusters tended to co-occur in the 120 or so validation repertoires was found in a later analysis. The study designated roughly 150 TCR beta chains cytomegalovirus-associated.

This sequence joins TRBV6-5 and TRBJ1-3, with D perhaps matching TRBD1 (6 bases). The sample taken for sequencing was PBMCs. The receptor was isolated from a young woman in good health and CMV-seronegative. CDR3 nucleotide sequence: TGTGCCAGCAGTTACTCCTTGGACAGAACCACCATATATTTT. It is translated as CASSYSLDRTTIYF.